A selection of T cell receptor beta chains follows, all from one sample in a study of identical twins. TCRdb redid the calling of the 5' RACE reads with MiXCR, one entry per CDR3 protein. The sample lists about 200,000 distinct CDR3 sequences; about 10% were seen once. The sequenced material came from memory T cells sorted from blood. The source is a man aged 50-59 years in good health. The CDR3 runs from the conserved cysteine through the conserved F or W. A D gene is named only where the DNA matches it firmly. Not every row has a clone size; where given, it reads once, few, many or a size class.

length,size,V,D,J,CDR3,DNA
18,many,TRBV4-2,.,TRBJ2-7,CASSQEGLSRGAPYEQYF,TGTGCCAGCAGCCAAGAGGGTCTTAGCCGGGGGGCCCCCTACGAGCAGTACTTC
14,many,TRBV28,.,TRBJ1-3,CASSLLISGNTIYF,TGTGCCAGCAGTTTATTGATCTCTGGAAACACCATATATTTT
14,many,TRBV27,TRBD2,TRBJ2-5,CASSLNGGTETQYF,TGTGCCAGCAGTTTAAACGGGGGGACAGAGACCCAGTACTTC
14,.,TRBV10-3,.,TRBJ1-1,CAISGSGADTEAFF,TGTGCCATCAGTGGCTCAGGGGCGGACACTGAAGCTTTCTTT
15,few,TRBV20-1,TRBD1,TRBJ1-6,CSAQTGSSYNSPLHF,TGCAGTGCTCAGACAGGGAGCTCCTATAATTCACCCCTCCACTTT
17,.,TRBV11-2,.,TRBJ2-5,CASSTGRLSQLGETQYF,TGTGCCAGCAGCACCGGACGGTTGTCGCAACTGGGAGAGACCCAGTACTTC
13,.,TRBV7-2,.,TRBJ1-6,CASSLEVSSPLHF,TGTGCCAGCAGCTTAGAAGTGTCCTCACCCCTCCACTTT
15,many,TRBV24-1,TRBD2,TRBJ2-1,CATSDSSGIHNEQFF,TGTGCCACCAGTGATTCCAGCGGGATACACAATGAGCAGTTCTTC
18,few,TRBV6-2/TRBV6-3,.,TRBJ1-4,CASSYSFSDTQRNEKLFF,TGTGCCAGCAGTTACTCGTTTTCAGACACCCAGAGGAATGAAAAACTGTTTTTT
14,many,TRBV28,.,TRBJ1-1,CASSLWPANTEAFF,TGTGCCAGCAGTTTATGGCCGGCAAACACTGAAGCTTTCTTT
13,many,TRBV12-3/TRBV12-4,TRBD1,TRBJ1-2,CASRPQGADGYTF,TGTGCCAGCAGACCTCAGGGGGCTGATGGCTACACCTTC
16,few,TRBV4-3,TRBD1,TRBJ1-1,CASSQDLDRGEAEAFF,TGCGCCAGCAGCCAAGATCTAGACAGGGGTGAGGCTGAAGCTTTCTTT
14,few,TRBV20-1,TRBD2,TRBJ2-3,CSATSGARTDTQYF,TGCAGTGCGACTAGCGGAGCCCGCACAGATACGCAGTATTTT
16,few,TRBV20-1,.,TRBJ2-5,CSARDYGTQYQETQYF,TGCAGTGCTAGGGATTACGGGACACAGTACCAAGAGACCCAGTACTTC